The next 32 T cell receptor beta chains were all read from a single sample in a study of somatic mutations in cytotoxic T cells in rheumatoid arthritis. TCRdb's table, derived via immunoSEQ multiplex PCR, lists solely in-frame clones and lacks some. The data contain roughly 20,000 clones, 74% of them singletons. Specimen: CD8+ T cells sorted from blood. The receptor source for this set is a man aged 55 to 70 in good health.

V is TRBV6-6 and J is TRBJ1-6; TRBD1 is a possible D gene (6 bases). Germline V gene lookup returns CDR1 MNHNY and CDR2 SVGAGI (reference sequence). This CDR3 is built from 16 residues. Trimming left V 6 bases short and J 1 base short, with 13 bases between. CDR3 sequence reads: CASSPHTGSYNSPLHF. In DNA, the CDR3 is TGTGCCAGCAGCCCACACACAGGGTCCTATAATTCACCCCTCCACTTT.

The CDR3 region is CASSELGIYEQYF. The CDR3, as DNA: TGTGCCAGCAGTGAATTGGGCATCTACGAGCAGTACTTC. The chain joins TRBV25-1 to TRBJ2-7, with D hard to call. Germline CDR1 reads MGHDK; CDR2 reads SYGVNS. This CDR3 contains 13 residues. V was clipped by 1 base and J by 3 bases, with 7 bases between them.

By share, this clone ranks as medium-sized. The chain combines TRBV7-9 with TRBJ1-2; no definite D call. Germline V lookup: CDR1 SEHNR, CDR2 FQNEAQ (reference sequence). There are 12 residues in the CDR3. Deletions cut 0 bases from V and 6 bases from J, with 5 bases between. This chain's CDR3 is CASSLAQDGYTF. CDR3 coding DNA: TGTGCCAGCAGCTTAGCTCAGGATGGCTACACCTTC.

The chain combines TRBV6-5 with TRBJ2-1, with D perhaps TRBD2 (6 bases). With 6 bases removed from V and 5 bases from J, the gap between germline ends came to 11 bases. CDR1 MNHEY and CDR2 SVGAGI come from the germline V gene. The CDR3 spans 13 residues. Here the CDR3 DNA reads TGTGCCAGCAGCCCCTCGGGGGACAATGAGCAGTTCTTC. It specifies CASSPSGDNEQFF.

This chain joins TRBV27 and TRBJ2-7, with 11 bases matching TRBD2. Germline CDR1 is MNHEY and CDR2 is SMNVEV (reference sequence). The V segment lost 0 bases and the J segment 5 bases; nucleotides outside the gene matches: 15. This CDR3 is built from 19 residues. The chain's CDR3 is CASSLSGWASGRIHHEQYF. Written as DNA, the CDR3 is TGTGCCAGCAGTTTATCGGGTTGGGCTAGCGGGAGGATTCACCACGAGCAGTACTTC.

The gene calls are TRBV13 and TRBJ2-7, with D maybe TRBD1 (5 bases). Germline lookup yields CDR1 PRHDT and CDR2 FYEKMQ (reference sequence). With 1 base removed from V and 6 bases from J, the gap between germline ends came to 16 bases. This CDR3 spans 15 amino acids. The CDR3: CASSLALSGNSEQYF. The CDR3 nucleotides read TGTGCCAGCAGCTTAGCCCTATCAGGGAATAGCGAGCAGTACTTC.

In its sample, this clone was seen a few times. The chain couples TRBV5-6 to TRBJ1-4, with D perhaps matching TRBD1 (5 bases). Germline CDR1 reads SGHDT; CDR2 reads YYEEEE. The length of the CDR3 is 14 residues. V was trimmed by 0 bases and J by 3 bases, leaving 6 bases between them. CDR3 in amino acids: CASSLAGSNEKLFF. CDR3 sequence (DNA): TGTGCCAGCAGCTTGGCAGGGTCTAATGAAAAACTGTTTTTT. Supplemented by reference TRBV5-6 and TRBJ1-4, the full variable domain reads DAGVTQSPTHLIKTRGQQVTLRCSPKSGHDTVSWYQQALGQGPQFIFQYYEEEERQRGNFPDRFSGHQFPNYSSELNVNALLLGDSALYLCASSLAGSNEKLFFGSGTQLSVL.

The chain is built from TRBV7-6 and TRBJ1-6; D not certain. CDR1 is SGHVS and CDR2 is FNYEAQ in the germline V gene. This CDR3 has 15 amino acids. V was trimmed by 3 bases and J by 0 bases, leaving 6 bases between them. CDR3 loop: CASSLSSSYNSPLHF. The CDR3, as DNA: TGTGCCAGCAGCTTGAGTAGCTCCTATAATTCACCCCTCCACTTT.

This clone was picked up a small number of times. CDR3 in DNA: TGTGCCAGCAGTGAAGCGGGACAGGGGAATCAGCCCCAGCATTTT. This translates into CASSEAGQGNQPQHF. The genes are TRBV2 and TRBJ1-5, with TRBD1 matching over 10 bases. Germline trimming cut 0 bases from V and 4 bases from J; bases unmatched to any gene: 0. The CDR3 loop spans 15 amino acids. Germline V CDR1 and CDR2: SNHLY, FYNNEI.

The gene calls are TRBV7-8 and TRBJ1-1; 10 bases are shared with TRBD1. Losses at the gene ends were 2 bases for V and 4 bases for J; bases not matched to a gene: 7. CDR1 and CDR2 (germline): SGHVS, FQNEAQ. The CDR3 contains 16 residues. The CDR3 loop reads CASSLPGQGIVTEAFF. The CDR3, as DNA: TGTGCCAGCAGCTTACCGGGACAGGGGATTGTCACTGAAGCTTTCTTT.

This clone was detected only a few times. The chain links TRBV4-1 to TRBJ2-7; D perhaps matches TRBD1 (5 bases). The CDR3 totals 14 residues. Germline assignment: CDR1 MGHRA and CDR2 YSYEKL. V was clipped by 5 bases and J by 0 bases, with 11 bases between them. CDR3 in amino acids: CASSAQESSYEQYF. The DNA of the CDR3 is TGCGCCAGCAGCGCACAGGAGAGCTCCTACGAGCAGTACTTC.

The rearrangement uses TRBV6-1 and TRBJ2-1; 9 bases map to TRBD1. The V segment lost 5 bases and the J segment 6 bases; nucleotides outside the gene matches: 5. CDR1 and CDR2 (germline): MNHNS, SASEGT. This CDR3 is 14 amino acids long. The CDR3 bases are TGTGCCAGCAGTACCGGGACAGGGACCAATGAGCAGTTCTTC. Its protein is CASSTGTGTNEQFF.

This clone was seen a handful of times. This chain connects TRBV2 to TRBJ1-5, with a possible D match to TRBD1 (5 bases). V was clipped by 4 bases and J by 2 bases, with 12 bases between them. CDR3 length equals 15 residues. CDR1 SNHLY and CDR2 FYNNEI come from the germline V gene. This CDR3 is CASSVGEVGNQPQHF. The CDR3 DNA sequence: TGTGCCAGCAGTGTAGGGGAGGTGGGCAATCAGCCCCAGCATTTT.

This chain uses TRBV27 with TRBJ2-5; D gene unclear. The V and J ends lost 5 bases and 2 bases respectively, with 9 bases between them. Looked up from germline, CDR1 is MNHEY and CDR2 is SMNVEV (reference sequence). The CDR3 is 13 amino acids. The CDR3 spells CASSLPPQETQYF. The CDR3 bases are TGTGCCAGCAGTCTACCCCCACAAGAGACCCAGTACTTC.

The rearrangement links TRBV6-5 to TRBJ1-4, with D unresolved. Germline V gene lookup returns CDR1 MNHEY and CDR2 SVGAGI. The V end lost 5 bases, the J end lost 15 bases, and 22 bases lay between the germline ends. The CDR3 spans 14 residues. The DNA for the CDR3 is TGTGCCAGCAGTAATAACATCAGGATCGCCAGATTGTTTTTT. This codes for CASSNNIRIARLFF.

J is TRBJ2-6 and V is TRBV7-3; D not certain. The germline gives CDR1 SGHTA, CDR2 FQGTGA. V was cut by 2 bases and J by 0 bases, with 11 bases left in between. There are 17 residues in the CDR3. DNA for the CDR3: TGTGCCAGCAGCTTAGTTGGCAGAAGCTCTGGGGCCAACGTCCTGACTTTC. Amino acid sequence: CASSLVGRSSGANVLTF.

The V gene is TRBV6-6, the J gene TRBJ1-2, with D unresolved. The V gene lost 3 bases and the J gene lost 4 bases, with 12 bases spanning the gap. Germline CDR1 MNHNY, CDR2 SVGAGI (reference sequence). This CDR3 has 14 amino acids. The CDR3 DNA sequence: TGTGCCAGCAGTTATGTGGTGTTGGCCTATGGCTACACCTTC. Amino acid sequence: CASSYVVLAYGYTF.

The J gene is TRBJ2-7, the V gene TRBV5-6; TRBD1 agrees at 10 bases. V gave up 4 bases and J gave up 5 bases; unmatched junction bases: 9. Germline CDR1 reads SGHDT; CDR2 reads YYEEEE. The CDR3 is made up of 15 amino acids. Written as DNA, the CDR3 is TGTGCCAGCAGCCGGGACAGGGGTTTTTTCAACGAGCAGTACTTC. Protein: CASSRDRGFFNEQYF.

The genes are TRBV5-1 and TRBJ2-1; 12 positions agree with TRBD2. Germline lookup yields CDR1 SGHRS and CDR2 YFSETQ. This CDR3 is 16 amino acids long. V was clipped by 4 bases and J by 8 bases; unmatched bases: 10. CDR3 in DNA: TGCGCCAGCAGCATCGGACTAGCGGGACCAACGGATGAGCAGTTCTTC. Protein sequence: CASSIGLAGPTDEQFF.

The chain combines TRBV25-1 with TRBJ2-2, with D possibly matching TRBD1 (5 bases). Germline V gives CDR1 MGHDK, CDR2 SYGVNS. This CDR3 region has 14 residues. The V end lost 8 bases, the J end lost 4 bases, and 14 bases lay between the germline ends. In DNA, the CDR3 is TGTGCCAGCCCCCGGGCAGGGCTCACCGGGGAGCTGTTTTTT. It translates to CASPRAGLTGELFF.

The chain links TRBV5-6 to TRBJ2-1; 13 nucleotides match TRBD2. Germline V gene data show CDR1 as SGHDT and CDR2 as YYEEEE. The J segment lost 1 base and the V segment lost 0 bases, leaving 4 bases of the junction unmatched. This CDR3 spans 18 amino acids. CDR3 in DNA: TGTGCCAGCAGCTTGGGGACTAGCGGGAGAGGGTCCTACAATGAGCAGTTCTTC. Translated, it gives CASSLGTSGRGSYNEQFF.

This clone was detected only a few times. J is TRBJ2-1 and V is TRBV7-6; TRBD2 matches 12 bases. This CDR3 contains 19 residues. The J segment lost 0 bases and the V segment lost 1 base, leaving 7 bases of the junction unmatched. The germline gives CDR1 SGHVS, CDR2 FNYEAQ. The CDR3 DNA follows: TGTGCCAGCAGCTTAGGGACTAGCGGGGCGACCAGCTCCTACAATGAGCAGTTCTTC. Its protein is CASSLGTSGATSSYNEQFF.

The chain uses TRBV7-9 and TRBJ2-5, with a possible D match to TRBD1 (5 bases). This CDR3 has 17 residues. Per germline, CDR1 SEHNR and CDR2 FQNEAQ (reference sequence). V was shortened by 5 bases and J by 4 bases, with 23 bases between the two germline ends. CDR3: CASSPRARADFGETQYF. Here the CDR3 DNA reads TGTGCCAGCAGCCCCCGGGCCAGGGCTGACTTTGGAGAGACCCAGTACTTC.

This sequence joins TRBV11-1 and TRBJ2-3; D is perhaps TRBD1 (5 bases). The CDR3 consists of 15 residues. Germline CDR1 and CDR2: SGHAT and FQDESV (reference sequence). V was pared by 5 bases and J by 3 bases, with 15 bases between. The CDR3 here is CASSGATWWTDTQYF. In DNA form, the CDR3 reads TGTGCCAGCAGCGGGGCGACCTGGTGGACAGATACGCAGTATTTT. The full variable domain, rest sourced from reference TRBV11-1 and TRBJ2-3, is EAEVAQSPRYKITEKSQAVAFWCDPISGHATLYWYRQILGQGPELLVQFQDESVVDDSQLPKDRFSAERLKGVDSTLKIQPAELGDSAMYLCASSGATWWTDTQYFGPGTRLTVL.

The CDR3 here is CASSPGQGDETQYF. The CDR3 nucleotides read TGTGCCAGCAGCCCGGGACAGGGGGACGAGACCCAGTACTTC. V is TRBV13 and J is TRBJ2-5, with 11 bases matching TRBD1. Per the germline V gene, CDR1 is PRHDT and CDR2 is FYEKMQ (reference sequence). The CDR3 covers 14 residues. V lost 5 bases to trimming and J lost 5 bases; unmatched junction nucleotides: 4.

Comments on this clone: Different DNA sequences within this sample yield the same CDR3. This chain uses TRBV29-1 with TRBJ2-1; TRBD1 aligns across 10 bases. J lost 3 bases, V lost 6 bases, and 2 bases had no gene match. Germline CDR1 reads SQVTM; CDR2 reads ANQGSEA. The CDR3 sequence is 13 residues long. The CDR3 is CSVRTGGYNEQFF. The CDR3 DNA reads as TGCAGCGTGAGGACAGGGGGCTACAATGAGCAGTTCTTC.

This chain links TRBV7-6 with TRBJ2-2, with a tentative D call TRBD1 (7 bases). CDR1 is SGHVS and CDR2 is FNYEAQ in the germline V gene. CDR3 length: 16 amino acids. V was trimmed by 6 bases and J by 2 bases, leaving 16 bases between them. For the CDR3, the DNA is TGTGCCAGCAGAGGGGGCAGGGGGGTCAACACCGGGGAGCTGTTTTTT. As protein: CASRGGRGVNTGELFF.

This chain connects TRBV7-2 to TRBJ2-3; D possibly corresponds to TRBD2 (7 bases). Per the germline V gene, CDR1 is SGHTA and CDR2 is FQGNSA. CDR3 length equals 18 residues. V was cut by 2 bases and J by 1 base, with 19 bases left in between. CDR3 nucleotide sequence: TGTGCCAGCAGCTTAAGGGGGTGGGGGGGAGCGGGCACAGATACGCAGTATTTT. Translating it yields CASSLRGWGGAGTDTQYF.

This chain uses TRBV5-1 with TRBJ2-7, with D possibly TRBD1 on 6 matching bases. CDR3 length equals 13 residues. The germline CDR1 and CDR2 sequences are SGHRS and YFSETQ. Trimming cost V 1 base and J 1 base, with 6 bases left between them. The CDR3 DNA reads TGCGCCAGCAGCTTGACAGGGTCCTACGAGCAGTACTTC. Amino acids: CASSLTGSYEQYF.

The V gene is TRBV5-1, the J gene TRBJ2-1, with a tentative D call TRBD2 (6 bases). The CDR3 is made up of 14 amino acids. V gave up 1 base and J gave up 3 bases, with 8 bases separating them. Germline V lookup: CDR1 SGHRS, CDR2 YFSETQ. CDR3 protein: CASSLRGFYNEQFF. CDR3 bases: TGCGCCAGCAGCTTGCGGGGGTTCTACAATGAGCAGTTCTTC.

J is TRBJ2-3 and V is TRBV27; D is possibly TRBD2 (7 bases). The CDR3 length is 17 residues. The germline CDR1 and CDR2 sequences are MNHEY and SMNVEV (reference sequence). The V and J ends lost 5 bases and 0 bases respectively, with 18 bases between them. The CDR3: CASSPLRGEGSTDTQYF. The CDR3 nucleotides read TGTGCCAGCAGTCCCCTGAGGGGGGAGGGGAGCACAGATACGCAGTATTTT.

This clone has a single count. The chain recombines TRBV5-4 with TRBJ2-5; TRBD2 matches at 13 bases. CDR1 and CDR2 (germline): SGHNT, YYREEE (reference sequence). This CDR3 is 15 amino acids long. Unmatched junction bases numbered 5, after V lost 4 bases and J lost 5 bases. This chain's CDR3 is CASSAGTSGVETQYF. Here the CDR3 DNA reads TGTGCCAGCAGCGCCGGGACTAGCGGGGTCGAGACCCAGTACTTC.